This note documents a single T cell receptor (beta chain) sequence. Its target is unknown. This record belongs to a study of T cell responses to AZD1222 COVID-19 vaccine. Study findings and constraints: It was only six AZD1222 recipients who were seropositive at baseline. With two AZD1222 doses given, Spike-specific TCR breadth and depth both rose. No day 14 peak samples; only post-peak repertoires were characterized. Targets within unmutated variant regions were reportedly found for nearly half of spike-specific TCRs.

The method was immunoSEQ multiplex PCR; TCRdb's version includes in-frame clones alone and lacks a portion of them. This sample has 150,000 to 200,000 clones, with about 92% found just once. The V gene lost 4 bases and the J gene lost 4 bases, with 11 bases spanning the gap. Germline V gene data show CDR1 as SGHTA and CDR2 as FQGNSA. The CDR3 extends over 14 amino acids. Here the sequenced sample was peripheral blood, taken 28 days after the second dose of the MenACWY control vaccine. V and J are TRBV7-2 and TRBJ2-1; D tentatively fits TRBD1 or TRBD2 (5 bases each). The receptor was derived from an adult who received the MenACWY meningococcal vaccine as a control. CDR3 nucleotide sequence: TGTGCCAGCAGCTGGGGGTCTGAGTACAATGAGCAGTTCTTC. Translating gives CASSWGSEYNEQFF.